This T cell receptor beta chain originates from a study of CD8 T cells in ankylosing spondylitis. There are 12 residues in the CDR3. Trimming took off 3 bases at V and 8 bases at J, with 10 bases between the two ends. Germline V gene lookup returns CDR1 MNHEY and CDR2 SMNVEV (reference sequence). Using quantitative 5'-RACE with molecular barcodes, the authors made TCR beta libraries. TCRdb reprocessed the 5' RACE reads with MiXCR, giving one entry per CDR3 protein. The sample holds more than 650,000 distinct CDR3 sequences, about an eighth seen once. Worth noting for this clonotype: Its antigen is not known.

Findings of the study overall: Existing reports had already noted some motif variants in reactive arthritis synovial fluid and blood. In peripheral blood, disease-linked CD8+ clones occurred at relatively low frequencies. Seven or eight highly homologous variants made up a TCR beta motif, and this motif appeared characteristic of ankylosing spondylitis blood. There was reportedly significant enrichment of clones that were disease-linked in matched ankylosing spondylitis synovial fluid.

The source material was blood, either unsorted or a sorted T cell fraction (not recorded which). The chain joins TRBV27 to TRBJ1-2, with D perhaps matching TRBD1 (6 bases). This TCR was sampled from a male donor with ankylosing spondylitis. The CDR3 nucleotides are TGTGCCAGCAGTTTTAATGGGGGCGGCTACACCTTC. This encodes CASSFNGGGYTF.